This TCR beta chain originates from a study of blood T cell repertoires in COVID-19 (dated by TCRdb to 2018 to 2021). Study-level background: Collaborator samples came from the United States, Italy and Spain and covered acute and convalescent phases of COVID-19. HLA class I and class II types, where available, came from metadata supplied by the sample provider rather than from assay-based typing. A de-identified subject ID, COVID-19 status, age in years and sex were almost always included in the sample metadata. Samples were obtained from the ongoing ImmuneRACE study (first 160 participants) and from about 1,300 subjects provided by 6 global collaborators. Subjects who had been exposed to COVID-19, were actively infected with it, or had recovered from it provided the deeply sampled blood TCRbeta repertoires that made up the dataset. The prospective study material was composed of cDNA or gDNA derived from T cells, B-cell-depleted T cells, or PBMCs. The repertoires were made available in a free public database intended to serve as a resource for research on the immune response to SARS-CoV-2. Findings and caveats that apply to the study as a whole: The amount of clinical and demographic metadata varied by source and participant and was provided uncurated.

Each collaborating institution followed its own protocols to collect whole blood in K2EDTA tubes. For TCRbeta analysis, collaborators shipped samples in one of three forms: frozen whole blood, isolated PBMCs, or DNA extracted from either of those sample types. For CDR1 and CDR2, the germline V gene (reference sequence) lists SGHNT and YYREEE. Reading from cysteine to phenylalanine, the CDR3 counts 14 amino acids. The read is trimmed to its CDR3 DNA, 42 bases read in frame from base 1. V is trimmed back by 4 bases and J by 0 bases, and the junction contains 1 base that no gene match accounts for. The immunoSEQ Assay, a bias-controlled multiplex PCR, was used to amplify TCRbeta CDR3 regions from genomic DNA. Turning to the authors' computational methods: Within the assay, amplification of reference gene primers was used to estimate how many nucleated cells each sample contained. To quantify the absolute abundance of each unique TCRbeta CDR3 rearrangement, sequence reads were collapsed and filtered. Productive Simpson clonality was computed per sample as the square root of Simpson's diversity index over productive rearrangements. TCRdb mirrors the immuneACCESS table, restricted to in-frame sequences. Some clones are absent from its copies; in checked studies, under half trace to an unresolved V gene, and the reason for the others is unknown. V, J and clone size reflect that table, while D and trimming were determined from the DNA. The sample table records a few hundred thousand clones; around 87% of these occur just once. 2% to 2.5% of the sample goes to the ten largest clones.

This clone has more than one count but fewer than ten. The specificity of this receptor is unknown. Within one base of it there is no much larger clone, and no base qualities were kept. The receptor's source is a woman in her forties or fifties with acute or convalescent COVID-19. Sequenced sample: peripheral blood. The receptor chain draws on TRBV5-4 and TRBJ2-7, with 10 junctional bases fitting TRBD2. The nucleotides read TGTGCCAGCAGCCCTAGCGGGGGCTCCTACGAGCAGTACTTC. Translation gives CASSPSGGSYEQYF.